The 29 T cell receptor beta chains listed next were all sequenced from one sample in a study of shared clonotypes between healthy human individuals. Repertoires were generated with immunoSEQ multiplex PCR, while TCRdb's copy carries only in-frame clones and drops some. There are more than 400,000 clones in the sample; roughly 80% occur only once, and about 13% lies in the top ten. The sequencing sample was made of PBMCs. These receptors were obtained from a woman between 40 and 50 years old in good health. Some clones in this sample may be carry-over from other donors' samples.

The chain combines TRBV7-9 with TRBJ2-7; unclear D gene. The germline gives CDR1 SEHNR, CDR2 FQNEAQ (reference sequence). Between the trimmed V and J ends, which lost 2 bases and 2 bases, there was a span of 10 bases. The CDR3 is 14 amino acids. The chain's CDR3 is CASSLPTATYEQYF. CDR3 nucleotide sequence: TGTGCCAGCAGCTTACCGACGGCCACCTACGAGCAGTACTTC.

This chain joins TRBV5-1 and TRBJ1-2; 7 bases are a match to TRBD1. The CDR3 length is 13 residues. The germline V gene encodes CDR1 SGHRS and CDR2 YFSETQ. V lost 6 bases and J lost 6; bases outside the gene matches: 8. The chain's CDR3 is CASTQGFADGYTF. DNA of the CDR3: TGCGCCAGCACACAGGGGTTTGCGGATGGCTACACCTTC.

This clone was seen a single time. The chain uses TRBV6-5 and TRBJ2-5; D may be TRBD2 (6 bases). Germline CDR1 and CDR2: MNHEY and SVGAGI. The V gene lost 0 bases and the J gene lost 5 bases, with 13 bases spanning the gap. The CDR3 totals 15 residues. The CDR3, as DNA: TGTGCCAGCAGTTACTCTTCGGGAGCTGTTGAGACCCAGTACTTC. Protein product: CASSYSSGAVETQYF.

The CDR3 is CASSYLGQGDTEAFF. The DNA for the CDR3 is TGTGCCAGCAGTTACCTGGGACAGGGGGACACTGAAGCTTTCTTT. This chain links TRBV6-5 with TRBJ1-1; 11 bases are a match to TRBD1. V shed 2 bases, J shed 3 bases, and the junction held 2 bases outside the gene matches. The CDR3 covers 15 residues. Per the germline V gene, CDR1 is MNHEY and CDR2 is SVGAGI.

The chain has TRBV6-1 and TRBJ1-1, with D perhaps matching TRBD1 (6 bases). The V and J ends lost 1 base and 1 base respectively, with 7 bases between them. The CDR3 sequence is 14 residues long. Germline V CDR1 and CDR2: MNHNS, SASEGT. CDR3 protein: CASSEEGENTEAFF. DNA of the CDR3: TGTGCCAGCAGTGAAGAGGGGGAGAACACTGAAGCTTTCTTT.

J is TRBJ2-1 and V is TRBV7-2; TRBD2 matches 7 bases. The CDR3 is 16 residues long. The germline gives CDR1 SGHTA, CDR2 FQGNSA. Trimming at V came to 2 bases and at J to 2 bases, leaving 6 bases not matched to a gene. The CDR3 bases are TGTGCCAGCAGCTTACTTGGCGGGAGTGCCTACAATGAGCAGTTCTTC. Residues: CASSLLGGSAYNEQFF.

This chain joins TRBV5-1 and TRBJ2-1, with TRBD1 identical over 7 bases. This CDR3 comprises 14 residues. Germline CDR1 is SGHRS and CDR2 is YFSETQ. Trimming at V came to 4 bases and at J to 5 bases, leaving 6 bases not matched to a gene. The chain's CDR3 is CASSDITGDNEQFF. Here the CDR3 DNA reads TGCGCCAGCAGCGATATCACAGGGGACAATGAGCAGTTCTTC.

The chain links TRBV5-1 to TRBJ2-2, with D hard to call. V was clipped by 4 bases and J by 0 bases, with 7 bases between them. Looked up from germline, CDR1 is SGHRS and CDR2 is YFSETQ. This CDR3 comprises 14 residues. CDR3 protein: CASSLEPNTGELFF. CDR3 coding DNA: TGCGCCAGCAGCCTCGAACCGAACACCGGGGAGCTGTTTTTT. Drawing the rest from reference TRBV5-1 and TRBJ2-2, the complete variable domain is KAGVTQTPRYLIKTRGQQVTLSCSPISGHRSVSWYQQTPGQGLQFLFEYFSETQRNKGNFPGRFSGRQFSNSRSEMNVSTLELGDSALYLCASSLEPNTGELFFGEGSRLTVL.

This chain uses TRBV15 with TRBJ2-3; 11 bases agree with TRBD2. This CDR3 region has 16 residues. Germline V gene sequence: CDR1 LNHNV, CDR2 YYDKDF (reference sequence). The junction had 7 bases not matched to a gene; V was cut back by 3 bases and J by 5 bases. CDR3 nucleotides: TGTGCCACCAGCAGGGGGGCTAGCGGGAGGTTAGATACGCAGTATTTT. The encoded protein is CATSRGASGRLDTQYF.

The chain joins TRBV5-1 to TRBJ1-3; 9 bases are shared with TRBD1. Germline CDR1 SGHRS, CDR2 YFSETQ. The CDR3 contains 17 residues. The ends lost 1 base at V and 2 bases at J; junction bases unmatched: 7. DNA for the CDR3: TGCGCCAGCAGCTTGAGTCTCGGACAGGGGACTGGAAACACCATATATTTT. It translates to CASSLSLGQGTGNTIYF.

The genes are TRBV9 and TRBJ1-2; tentatively, D is TRBD1 (6 bases). V lost 0 bases to trimming and J lost 0 bases, with 27 bases between them. The CDR3 consists of 21 residues. Germline-derived CDR1 and CDR2 are SGDLS and YYNGEE. Written as DNA, the CDR3 is TGTGCCAGCAGCGTAGGACTGTCGGGGAAGGACAGACCAACAGCTAACTATGGCTACACCTTC. Residues: CASSVGLSGKDRPTANYGYTF.

The genes are TRBV10-3 and TRBJ1-2; 8 nucleotides match TRBD1. Germline V gives CDR1 ENHRY, CDR2 SYGVKD. V was pared by 0 bases and J by 7 bases, with 7 bases of the junction left unmatched. The CDR3 consists of 15 residues. The DNA of the CDR3 is TGTGCCATCAGTGAGTCTCCGGACAGGGCTTCTGGCTACACCTTC. It translates to CAISESPDRASGYTF.

The V gene is TRBV19, the J gene TRBJ1-1, with a possible D match to TRBD1 (6 bases). There are 15 residues in the CDR3. Between the trimmed V and J ends, which lost 7 bases and 4 bases, there was a span of 19 bases. Per the germline V gene, CDR1 is LNHDA and CDR2 is SQIVND (reference sequence). Here the CDR3 reads CASTPHRGPGTEAFF. CDR3 nucleotide sequence: TGTGCCAGTACCCCACATCGGGGGCCTGGCACTGAAGCTTTCTTT.

This rearrangement joins TRBV10-3 to TRBJ1-3, with D possibly matching TRBD1 (6 bases). V was clipped by 5 bases and J by 0 bases, with 8 bases between them. Germline-derived CDR1 and CDR2 are ENHRY and SYGVKD. The CDR3 has 14 residues. CDR3 protein: CAISTTGSGNTIYF. For the CDR3, the DNA is TGTGCCATCAGTACGACAGGCTCTGGAAACACCATATATTTT.

This clone was seen a handful of times. This chain connects TRBV5-1 to TRBJ2-7; 9 positions agree with TRBD1. J lost 5 bases, V lost 0 bases, and 6 bases had no gene match. The V gene's germline CDR1 is SGHRS and CDR2 YFSETQ. CDR3 length: 15 residues. The CDR3 sequence is CASSLDRGQVDEQYF. CDR3 DNA: TGCGCCAGCAGCTTGGACAGGGGGCAGGTGGACGAGCAGTACTTC.

This clone was observed a single time. This chain joins TRBV15 and TRBJ2-2; tentatively, D is TRBD1 (6 bases). Trimming stripped 1 base from V and 0 bases from J, with 9 bases between. This CDR3 region has 16 residues. Germline CDR1 reads LNHNV; CDR2 reads YYDKDF (reference sequence). CDR3 nucleotide sequence: TGTGCCACCAGCAGAGCCGGGACACCGAACACCGGGGAGCTGTTTTTT. Its protein product is CATSRAGTPNTGELFF.

The J gene is TRBJ1-4, the V gene TRBV5-1; D is ambiguous. The germline CDR1 and CDR2 sequences are SGHRS and YFSETQ. Trimming cost V 0 bases and J 14 bases, with 14 bases left between them. CDR3 length equals 13 residues. For the CDR3, the DNA is TGCGCCAGCAGCTTGGAGAACAGCCGAGCGCTGTTTTTT. Residues: CASSLENSRALFF. The whole variable domain, remainder taken from reference TRBV5-1 and TRBJ1-4, is KAGVTQTPRYLIKTRGQQVTLSCSPISGHRSVSWYQQTPGQGLQFLFEYFSETQRNKGNFPGRFSGRQFSNSRSEMNVSTLELGDSALYLCASSLENSRALFFGSGTQLSVL.

The chain combines TRBV30 with TRBJ2-3; 8 bases align to TRBD2. This CDR3 comprises 15 residues. CDR1 and CDR2 from the germline V gene are GTSNPN and SVGIG (reference sequence). Unmatched junction bases numbered 8, after V lost 4 bases and J lost 2 bases. The CDR3 spells CAWNLAGSFTDTQYF. In DNA, the CDR3 is TGTGCCTGGAATCTAGCGGGCTCGTTCACAGATACGCAGTATTTT.

The sample holds many counts of this clone. At one of its ends the junction is not consistent with the germline gene, which may arise from a read error. V usage is TRBV10-1 and J usage is TRBJ2-5; D is undetermined. In germline, CDR1 is WNHNN, CDR2 SYGVQD (reference sequence). This CDR3 is built from 13 residues. The CDR3 loop reads CASSQSRYETQYF. CDR3 nucleotide sequence: TGCGCCAGCAGTCAGTCTAGATACGAGACCCAGTACTTC.

CDR3 sequence (DNA): TGTGCCTGGAGTCCACACGACAGGGGACTGAACACTGAAGCTTTCTTT. It yields the protein CAWSPHDRGLNTEAFF. The V and J genes are TRBV30 and TRBJ1-1; 8 bases agree with TRBD1. CDR3 length: 16 amino acids. The germline V gene has CDR1 GTSNPN and CDR2 SVGIG (reference sequence). With 2 bases clipped from V and 0 bases from J, the junction kept 8 bases outside the gene matches.

This chain joins TRBV19 and TRBJ2-5; D possibly matches TRBD1 or TRBD2 (6 bases each). In germline, CDR1 is LNHDA, CDR2 SQIVND (reference sequence). The CDR3 is made up of 15 amino acids. V was shortened by 7 bases and J by 1 base, with 16 bases between the two germline ends. The CDR3 sequence: CASTRSGAVQETQYF. In DNA form, the CDR3 reads TGTGCCAGTACTCGATCGGGGGCAGTCCAAGAGACCCAGTACTTC.

J is TRBJ2-3 and V is TRBV19, with D possibly being TRBD1 (5 bases). V dropped 6 bases and J dropped 2 bases, with 9 bases sitting between them. CDR3 size: 13 residues. Germline CDR1 LNHDA, CDR2 SQIVND (reference sequence). DNA for the CDR3: TGTGCCAGTAGAAGGGGCCTCACAGATACGCAGTATTTT. It encodes CASRRGLTDTQYF.

This rearrangement joins TRBV6-6 to TRBJ1-1; 8 nucleotides line up with TRBD1. This CDR3 has 14 amino acids. Germline assignment: CDR1 MNHNY and CDR2 SVGAGI (reference sequence). V lost 4 bases to trimming and J lost 1 base; unmatched junction nucleotides: 2. Here the CDR3 DNA reads TGTGCCAGCAGTTTTGACAGGGGGAACACTGAAGCTTTCTTT. This codes for CASSFDRGNTEAFF.

The chain joins TRBV11-1 to TRBJ2-7; 10 bases line up with TRBD2. The germline CDR1 and CDR2 sequences are SGHAT and FQDESV (reference sequence). The CDR3 has 15 residues. V lost 4 bases to trimming and J lost 0 bases; unmatched junction nucleotides: 3. The CDR3 nucleotides are TGTGCCAGCAGCTGGACTAGCGGAGGCTCCTACGAGCAGTACTTC. Its protein product is CASSWTSGGSYEQYF.

The genes are TRBV19 and TRBJ2-3; 11 positions agree with TRBD1. Per germline, CDR1 LNHDA and CDR2 SQIVND (reference sequence). The V gene end was trimmed by 5 bases and the J gene end by 5 bases; junction bases not matched to a gene: 6. The CDR3 loop spans 15 amino acids. CDR3: CASSSWTGGEDTQYF. In nucleotides, the CDR3 is TGTGCCAGTAGTTCCTGGACAGGGGGCGAAGATACGCAGTATTTT.

The chain carries TRBV5-1 and TRBJ2-7; 7 bases map to TRBD2. The CDR3 is 14 amino acids. Germline V CDR1 and CDR2: SGHRS, YFSETQ. V trimming: 4 bases; J trimming: 2 bases; junction bases outside the gene matches: 6. CDR3 protein: CASSGRDYTYEQYF. CDR3 bases: TGCGCCAGCAGCGGCCGGGACTATACCTACGAGCAGTACTTC.

The chain couples TRBV19 to TRBJ2-1; no definite D call. V lost 8 bases and J 0 bases, leaving 11 bases between the germline ends. Germline CDR1 LNHDA, CDR2 SQIVND (reference sequence). CDR3 length: 14 amino acids. CDR3 protein: CASLDKRSYNEQFF. For the CDR3, the DNA is TGTGCCAGTCTCGACAAACGCTCCTACAATGAGCAGTTCTTC. The variable domain in full, with the rest retrieved from reference TRBV19 and TRBJ2-1, is DGGITQSPKYLFRKEGQNVTLSCEQNLNHDAMYWYRQDPGQGLRLIYYSQIVNDFQKGDIAEGYSVSREKKESFPLTVTSAQKNPTAFYLCASLDKRSYNEQFFGPGTRLTVL.

Remarks on this clone: It is likely a read error: a sequence one base away is far more abundant. The chain carries TRBV11-2 and TRBJ1-1; D may be TRBD1 (6 bases). Trimming stripped 2 bases from V and 6 bases from J, with 13 bases between. CDR1 and CDR2 (germline): SGHAT, FQNNGV. The CDR3 has 14 residues. CDR3 in DNA: TGTGCCAGCAGCTTATGTCGGACAGAGCCTGAAGCTTTCTTT. It encodes CASSLCRTEPEAFF.

Remarks on this clone: A read error may produce the germline difference seen at one junction end. The rearrangement links TRBV15 to TRBJ2-7, with D uncertain. CDR1 is LNHNV and CDR2 is YYDKDF in the germline V gene (reference sequence). The CDR3 has 15 amino acids. The CDR3, as DNA: TGTGCCACCAGCCGAGACCGATACAACTCCTACGAGCAGTACTTC. Its protein product is CATSRDRYNSYEQYF.